This T cell receptor (beta chain) was documented in a study of cytomegalovirus exposure and HLA in healthy donors. General study findings and limits: Cytomegalovirus-associated TCR beta chains were listed, numbering 150 to 200. HLA-A and HLA-B allele assignments for most subjects were reportedly predicted accurately using TCR beta sequences. TCR beta chain V- and J-gene trimming was linked, in a later analysis, to a missense variant in DCLRE1C.

With 60 Vbeta and 13 Jbeta primers, the PCR was carried out. Profiled with immunoSEQ multiplex PCR; TCRdb holds only in-frame clones, not every one. The sample includes around 53,000 clones, 82% of them seen just once. At sampling all donors were nominally healthy, likely with unrecorded immune exposures. The CDR3 length is 14 residues. J lost 2 bases, V lost 6 bases, and 3 bases had no gene match. CDR1 LNHDA and CDR2 SQIVND come from the germline V gene (reference sequence). Turning to this clone: Its antigen is unidentified.

The specimen sequenced was PBMCs. The TCR originated in a man aged 45-60 years in good health and CMV-seronegative. The gene calls are TRBV19 and TRBJ2-2; 7 bases fit TRBD1. CDR3 region: CASRQGGNTGELFF. CDR3 in DNA: TGTGCCAGTAGACAAGGGGGCAACACCGGGGAGCTGTTTTTT.